Shown below are 30 T cell receptor beta chains from a single sample sequenced in a study of OX40 agonist ivuxolimab in advanced cancers. The method was immunoSEQ multiplex PCR; TCRdb's version includes in-frame clones alone and lacks a portion of them. The sample has tens of thousands of clones, about four fifths seen once. The sequences come from CD4+ or CD8+ T cells sorted from blood, collected in a trial of the OX40 agonist ivuxolimab. Source of these receptors: an adult with an advanced solid tumor such as melanoma, head and neck, liver or kidney cancer.

V is TRBV11-1 and J is TRBJ2-1; D gene uncertain. V shed 0 bases and J shed 4 bases, with 7 bases lying between them. The CDR3 extends over 14 amino acids. In germline, CDR1 is SGHAT, CDR2 FQDESV (reference sequence). CDR3 DNA: TGTGCCAGCAGCTTAGCCCTCGGTTACAATGAGCAGTTCTTC. This gives the protein CASSLALGYNEQFF.

The chain recombines TRBV7-8 with TRBJ1-3; 8 bases line up with TRBD1. CDR1 and CDR2 from the germline V gene are SGHVS and FQNEAQ. This CDR3 contains 17 residues. V shed 2 bases and J 4 bases; nucleotides not matched to a gene: 10. CDR3 in DNA: TGTGCCAGCAGCTTACCCGACAGGGGAGGCTTCGGAAACACCATATATTTT. Residues: CASSLPDRGGFGNTIYF.

The V and J genes are TRBV9 and TRBJ1-6; 7 bases are shared with TRBD1. The germline V gene encodes CDR1 SGDLS and CDR2 YYNGEE. The CDR3 runs to 14 residues. With V trimmed by 4 bases and J by 5 bases, 3 bases remained unmatched. The CDR3 DNA sequence: TGTGCCAGCAGCATCGGGACAGATAATTCACCCCTCCACTTT. Translation: CASSIGTDNSPLHF.

There are a few counts of this clone. V is TRBV7-3 and J is TRBJ2-5, with D perhaps TRBD1 (5 bases). Looked up from germline, CDR1 is SGHTA and CDR2 is FQGTGA. Trimming cost V 5 bases and J 5 bases, with 12 bases left between them. This CDR3 has 13 amino acids. CDR3 in amino acids: CASSIQATETQYF. The CDR3 DNA reads as TGTGCCAGCAGCATACAGGCCACGGAGACCCAGTACTTC.

The chain couples TRBV4-3 to TRBJ1-3; D is ambiguous. Trimming took off 2 bases at V and 6 bases at J, with 23 bases between the two ends. CDR3 length: 18 amino acids. Germline values: CDR1 LGHNA, CDR2 YSLEER. The CDR3 nucleotides read TGCGCCAGCAGCCAAAGCGGTTCGGCAGCTTCTTCTAAAAACACCATATATTTT. As protein: CASSQSGSAASSKNTIYF.

The chain links TRBV29-1 to TRBJ2-2; 7 nucleotides align to TRBD2. Germline V gives CDR1 SQVTM, CDR2 ANQGSEA. This CDR3 is built from 13 residues. V lost 7 bases, J lost 5 bases, and 7 bases stayed unmatched. Written as DNA, the CDR3 is TGCAGCGCAATGACTAGCTGGACCGGGGAGCTGTTTTTT. Residues: CSAMTSWTGELFF.

The rearrangement links TRBV18 to TRBJ2-3, with TRBD1 as a possible D gene (6 bases). V lost 2 bases to trimming and J lost 2 bases, with 14 bases between them. CDR1 is KGHSH and CDR2 is LQKENI in the germline V gene. CDR3 size: 16 residues. The CDR3: CASSPGTRTLTDTQYF. The CDR3 DNA follows: TGTGCCAGCTCACCAGGGACAAGGACCCTCACAGATACGCAGTATTTT. Full variable domain (rest looked up from reference TRBV18 and TRBJ2-3): NAGVMQNPRHLVRRRGQEARLRCSPMKGHSHVYWYRQLPEEGLKFMVYLQKENIIDESGMPKERFSAEFPKEGPSILRIQQVVRGDSAAYFCASSPGTRTLTDTQYFGPGTRLTVL.

The chain carries TRBV19 and TRBJ2-3, with TRBD1 identical over 8 bases. This CDR3 contains 15 residues. The trim removed 6 bases at V and 2 bases at J, leaving 7 bases unmatched. Per germline, CDR1 LNHDA and CDR2 SQIVND (reference sequence). The CDR3 reads CASRKDRAYTDTQYF. DNA for the CDR3: TGTGCCAGTAGGAAGGACAGGGCGTACACAGATACGCAGTATTTT. The complete variable domain, with remaining parts taken from reference TRBV19 and TRBJ2-3, reads DGGITQSPKYLFRKEGQNVTLSCEQNLNHDAMYWYRQDPGQGLRLIYYSQIVNDFQKGDIAEGYSVSREKKESFPLTVTSAQKNPTAFYLCASRKDRAYTDTQYFGPGTRLTVL.

The chain has TRBV7-6 and TRBJ2-5; 9 nucleotides agree with TRBD2. In germline, CDR1 is SGHVS, CDR2 FNYEAQ. This CDR3 has 17 residues. Trimming removed 3 bases from V and 0 bases from J; junction bases left unmatched: 8. This CDR3 reads CASSFRLAGTYQETQYF. The CDR3 nucleotides read TGTGCCAGCAGCTTTCGGCTAGCGGGGACGTACCAAGAGACCCAGTACTTC.

The chain has TRBV7-2 and TRBJ1-2, with a possible D match to TRBD1 (5 bases). The CDR3 is 13 amino acids. Germline lookup yields CDR1 SGHTA and CDR2 FQGNSA. Trimming removed 7 bases at V and 6 bases at J, with 15 bases between. In DNA form, the CDR3 reads TGTGCCAGCAATCCGCAGGGCCGCGATGGCTACACCTTC. Translation gives CASNPQGRDGYTF.

V is TRBV15 and J is TRBJ1-2, with D maybe TRBD1 (6 bases). CDR3 size: 16 residues. Per the germline V gene, CDR1 is LNHNV and CDR2 is YYDKDF (reference sequence). Trimming took off 3 bases at V and 2 bases at J, with 16 bases between the two ends. The DNA of the CDR3 is TGTGCCACCAGCAGGATGACAGGCTCGGCGAACTATGGCTACACCTTC. This translates into CATSRMTGSANYGYTF.

The rearrangement links TRBV19 to TRBJ1-1, with D perhaps matching TRBD1 (6 bases). The CDR3 extends over 16 amino acids. V lost 1 base to trimming and J lost 0 bases, with 12 bases between them. Germline lookup yields CDR1 LNHDA and CDR2 SQIVND (reference sequence). The CDR3 DNA is TGTGCCAGTAGTATAGCGACAGGTTGGATGAACACTGAAGCTTTCTTT. Translation gives CASSIATGWMNTEAFF.

This clone has just one count. The chain has TRBV7-9 and TRBJ2-2; D is unresolved. The CDR3 sequence is 14 residues long. Trimming cost V 2 bases and J 4 bases, with 8 bases left between them. The germline CDR1 and CDR2 sequences are SEHNR and FQNEAQ (reference sequence). The chain's CDR3 is CASSLTPSTGELFF. The DNA for the CDR3 is TGTGCCAGCAGCTTAACCCCTAGCACCGGGGAGCTGTTTTTT.

As concerns this clone: The identical CDR3 is also encoded by other nucleotide sequences in the sample. This rearrangement joins TRBV14 to TRBJ2-7; D is uncertain. V was cut by 1 base and J by 5 bases, with 6 bases left in between. The CDR3 length is 12 residues. CDR1 is SGHDN and CDR2 is FVKESK in the germline V gene. The DNA of the CDR3 is TGTGCCAGCAGCCAAGGAATCCACGAGCAGTACTTC. As protein: CASSQGIHEQYF. Filled out from reference TRBV14 and TRBJ2-7, the complete variable domain reads EAGVTQFPSHSVIEKGQTVTLRCDPISGHDNLYWYRRVMGKEIKFLLHFVKESKQDESGMPNNRFLAERTGGTYSTLKVQPAELEDSGVYFCASSQGIHEQYFGPGTRLTVT.

The V and J genes are TRBV7-2 and TRBJ2-1; possible D gene TRBD1, 6 bases. CDR3 size: 15 residues. The V end was cut by 5 bases, the J end by 7 bases, with 18 bases between. Germline CDR1 is SGHTA and CDR2 is FQGNSA. As DNA, the CDR3 is TGTGCCAGCAGCCCCGGCAGCTCTAGGGGGAATGAGCAGTTCTTC. Its protein is CASSPGSSRGNEQFF. Full variable domain (outside the CDR3, taken from reference TRBV7-2 and TRBJ2-1): GAGVSQSPSNKVTEKGKDVELRCDPISGHTALYWYRQSLGQGLEFLIYFQGNSAPDKSGLPSDRFSAERTGGSVSTLTIQRTQQEDSAVYLCASSPGSSRGNEQFFGPGTRLTVL.

In DNA, the CDR3 is TGTGCCAGCAGTGAAAGGGGCGTTGGGGCCAACGTCCTGACTTTC. It codes for CASSERGVGANVLTF. This chain joins TRBV6-1 and TRBJ2-6, with a weak D call TRBD1 (5 bases). Germline values: CDR1 MNHNS, CDR2 SASEGT. The CDR3 has 15 residues. Between the trimmed V and J ends, which lost 2 bases and 3 bases, there was a span of 8 bases.

The chain couples TRBV7-3 to TRBJ1-2, with D perhaps TRBD1 (6 bases). Trimming took 5 bases from V and 4 from J, leaving 11 bases between them. CDR3 length: 13 residues. Looked up from germline, CDR1 is SGHTA and CDR2 is FQGTGA. The CDR3 region is CASSLGQTYGYTF. The CDR3 DNA reads as TGTGCCAGCAGCCTAGGACAGACCTATGGCTACACCTTC.

The rearrangement joins TRBV18 to TRBJ2-3; 8 positions agree with TRBD1. This CDR3 contains 15 residues. Unmatched junction bases numbered 11, after V lost 4 bases and J lost 8 bases. Germline loops: CDR1 KGHSH, CDR2 LQKENI. The CDR3 region is CASSHTGQAEVTQYF. The CDR3 DNA follows: TGTGCCAGCTCACACACGGGACAGGCAGAGGTTACGCAGTATTTT.

The V gene is TRBV10-3, the J gene TRBJ2-1, with D uncertain. This CDR3 contains 12 residues. Germline CDR1 reads ENHRY; CDR2 reads SYGVKD. V lost 11 bases to trimming and J lost 9 bases, with 17 bases between them. Here the CDR3 DNA reads TGTGCCTCCCGGCCCCTAGGTGGTGAGCAGTTCTTC. This sequence encodes CASRPLGGEQFF.

The rearrangement links TRBV11-3 to TRBJ1-1; D not certain. The CDR3 has 13 amino acids. Trimming shortened V by 0 bases and J by 2 bases, and 4 bases separated the two germline ends. Germline values: CDR1 SGHNT, CDR2 YENEEA. The CDR3: CASSLEGNTEAFF. As DNA, the CDR3 is TGTGCCAGCAGCTTAGAAGGAAACACTGAAGCTTTCTTT.

This chain uses TRBV19 with TRBJ1-5, with D maybe TRBD1 (6 bases). V lost 7 bases and J 6 bases, leaving 16 bases between the germline ends. CDR1 is LNHDA, CDR2 SQIVND, per germline (reference sequence). This CDR3 has 14 residues. In DNA, the CDR3 is TGTGCCAGTACTACCACAGGGACGGTTCAGCCCCAGCATTTT. Translation gives CASTTTGTVQPQHF. The full variable domain, completed using reference TRBV19 and TRBJ1-5, is DGGITQSPKYLFRKEGQNVTLSCEQNLNHDAMYWYRQDPGQGLRLIYYSQIVNDFQKGDIAEGYSVSREKKESFPLTVTSAQKNPTAFYLCASTTTGTVQPQHFGDGTRLSIL.

The rearrangement uses TRBV10-3 and TRBJ2-5; weak D call: TRBD2 (5 bases). CDR3 length: 16 amino acids. V was shortened by 6 bases and J by 5 bases, with 22 bases between the two germline ends. Germline lookup yields CDR1 ENHRY and CDR2 SYGVKD. CDR3 nucleotides: TGTGCCATCAGCAACAGAAGGGAATCGGGAAGGGAGACCCAGTACTTC. Its translation is CAISNRRESGRETQYF.

The rearrangement joins TRBV18 to TRBJ2-5; possibly TRBD1 or TRBD2 for D (5 bases each). Trimming took off 6 bases at V and 4 bases at J, with 12 bases between the two ends. The CDR3 has 13 residues. The germline V gene encodes CDR1 KGHSH and CDR2 LQKENI. The CDR3 region has the DNA TGTGCCAGCTCTCCCCGGGACGGAGAGACCCAGTACTTC. Translated: CASSPRDGETQYF.

The rearrangement joins TRBV6-1 to TRBJ1-2; no firm D call. This CDR3 has 15 amino acids. The V gene lost 0 bases and the J gene lost 7 bases, with 15 bases spanning the gap. Germline loops: CDR1 MNHNS, CDR2 SASEGT. Here the CDR3 reads CASSEAGRSPRGYTF. The DNA of the CDR3 is TGTGCCAGCAGTGAAGCCGGCAGGAGTCCGCGTGGCTACACCTTC.

The rearrangement uses TRBV5-1 and TRBJ1-4; no firm D call. V lost 5 bases to trimming and J lost 0 bases, with 8 bases between them. Germline loops: CDR1 SGHRS, CDR2 YFSETQ. This CDR3 has 14 amino acids. The DNA for the CDR3 is TGCGCCAGCAGAAGGGATCCAACTAATGAAAAACTGTTTTTT. Its translation: CASRRDPTNEKLFF.

The chain carries TRBV5-6 and TRBJ2-7; the D gene could be TRBD1 or TRBD2 (5 bases each). Trimming cost V 0 bases and J 2 bases, with 12 bases left between them. The CDR3 consists of 15 residues. Germline values: CDR1 SGHDT, CDR2 YYEEEE. The CDR3 DNA sequence: TGTGCCAGCAGCTTGGCAGGGACGGGAACCTACGAGCAGTACTTC. It encodes CASSLAGTGTYEQYF.

The chain recombines TRBV5-1 with TRBJ2-5; D unresolved. Germline-derived CDR1 and CDR2 are SGHRS and YFSETQ. V dropped 0 bases and J dropped 2 bases, with 11 bases sitting between them. The CDR3 covers 15 residues. The CDR3 DNA follows: TGCGCCAGCAGCTTGGGGGGTTGGCAACAAGAGACCCAGTACTTC. This sequence encodes CASSLGGWQQETQYF. The full variable domain, with the rest looked up from reference TRBV5-1 and TRBJ2-5, is KAGVTQTPRYLIKTRGQQVTLSCSPISGHRSVSWYQQTPGQGLQFLFEYFSETQRNKGNFPGRFSGRQFSNSRSEMNVSTLELGDSALYLCASSLGGWQQETQYFGPGTRLLVL.

This chain joins TRBV4-1 and TRBJ2-5, with D maybe TRBD2 (6 bases). The CDR3 covers 15 residues. Per germline, CDR1 MGHRA and CDR2 YSYEKL. The V gene lost 4 bases and the J gene lost 5 bases, with 17 bases spanning the gap. The CDR3 region has the DNA TGCGCCAGCAGCCTGACCGGGGGAGGAGTGGAGACCCAGTACTTC. As protein: CASSLTGGGVETQYF.

The chain couples TRBV5-1 to TRBJ2-1; D uncertain. The germline V and J ends were trimmed by 0 bases and 2 bases, with 9 bases remaining between them. Germline-derived CDR1 and CDR2 are SGHRS and YFSETQ. The CDR3 has 15 residues. CDR3 DNA: TGCGCCAGCAGCTTGGAAGGCGGCACCTACAATGAGCAGTTCTTC. Protein sequence: CASSLEGGTYNEQFF.

In its sample, this clone was seen once. J is TRBJ2-5 and V is TRBV11-2; D gene unclear. Per the germline V gene, CDR1 is SGHAT and CDR2 is FQNNGV. The CDR3 spans 11 residues. Trimming took 8 bases from V and 5 from J, leaving 9 bases between them. The CDR3 region is CASGLGETQYF. The DNA for the CDR3 is TGTGCCAGCGGCCTTGGTGAGACCCAGTACTTC.